These T cell receptor beta chains were read from a single sample in a study of T cells in localized non-small cell lung cancer. The method was immunoSEQ multiplex PCR; TCRdb's version includes in-frame clones alone and lacks a portion of them. The sample holds some 22,000 clones; less than 90% are singletons and the top ten take over 20%. The sample consisted of PBMCs, taken before any cancer treatment. The receptors derive from a man aged 40-75 years with stage II squamous cell lung carcinoma. CDR3s include the opening cysteine and the closing phenylalanine or tryptophan. The order of the fields is J gene, D gene, V gene, clone size, CDR3 DNA, CDR3 protein. A D gene is named only where the DNA matches it firmly. Clone size is stated in some rows and not others, as once, few, many or a class when expanded.

J: TRBJ2-1; D: -; V: TRBV4-1; size: -; DNA: TGCGCCAGCAGCCAAATAGGCACAAAGCTACCTGCGGGCTACAATGAGCAGTTCTTC; CDR3: CASSQIGTKLPAGYNEQFF
J: TRBJ1-5; D: -; V: TRBV7-2; size: once; DNA: TGTGCCAGCAGCAGGGGCTTAGCAAATCAGCCCCAGCATTTT; CDR3: CASSRGLANQPQHF
J: TRBJ2-3; D: -; V: TRBV14; size: -; DNA: TGTGCCAGCAGCCAAGCGTTTGATACGCAGTATTTT; CDR3: CASSQAFDTQYF
J: TRBJ2-3; D: TRBD2; V: TRBV10-3; size: -; DNA: TGTGCCATCAGCACCGCTAGCGGGGGGGCAACAGATACGCAGTATTTT; CDR3: CAISTASGGATDTQYF
J: TRBJ2-3; D: TRBD2; V: TRBV4-3; size: -; DNA: TGCGCCAGCAGCCAGGGACTAGCGGGCTCCGGAGATACGCAGTATTTT; CDR3: CASSQGLAGSGDTQYF
J: TRBJ1-5; D: -; V: TRBV2; size: -; DNA: TGTGCCAGTCAAACTGGGAGGGTCAATCAGCCCCAGCATTTT; CDR3: CASQTGRVNQPQHF
J: TRBJ2-7; D: -; V: TRBV11-2; size: -; DNA: TGTGCCAGCAGCTTAGAGAGGGCCCCCGGAAGGCAGTACTTC; CDR3: CASSLERAPGRQYF
J: TRBJ2-1; D: -; V: TRBV21-1; size: -; DNA: TGTGCCAGCAGCAAAGGAAAGGCTAGCGGGGGGCTTGAGCAGTTCTTC; CDR3: CASSKGKASGGLEQFF
J: TRBJ1-4; D: -; V: TRBV6-1; size: -; DNA: TGTGCCAGCAGTGAAGCGGTAACACACTACGTGCCCCAAAAACTGTTTTTT; CDR3: CASSEAVTHYVPQKLFF
J: TRBJ1-3; D: -; V: TRBV19; size: -; DNA: TGTGCCAGTAAACGCGCAGACGCCAACTCTGGAAACACCATATATTTT; CDR3: CASKRADANSGNTIYF
J: TRBJ1-1; D: TRBD1; V: TRBV11-2; size: -; DNA: TGTGCCAGCAGCTTAGATTTGGAACAGGGGTCTGAAGCTTTCTTT; CDR3: CASSLDLEQGSEAFF
J: TRBJ2-1; D: TRBD2; V: TRBV11-2; size: -; DNA: TGTGCCAGCGGGCTTAGCGGGGGGGCCGAAAATGAGCAGTTCTTC; CDR3: CASGLSGGAENEQFF
J: TRBJ2-7; D: -; V: TRBV7-8; size: few; DNA: TGTGCCAGCAGTAAGGCGGGGTGGTCTGAGCACGAGCAGTACTTC; CDR3: CASSKAGWSEHEQYF
J: TRBJ1-2; D: TRBD1; V: TRBV5-1; size: -; DNA: TGCGCCAGCAGCTTGACGGCACAGGGGCAGGACGGCTACACCTTC; CDR3: CASSLTAQGQDGYTF
J: TRBJ2-1; D: TRBD1; V: TRBV28; size: -; DNA: TGTGCCAGTACAAGAGGACAGGGGAACTACAATGAGCAGTTCTTC; CDR3: CASTRGQGNYNEQFF